The 2 T cell receptor beta chains below were found in one sample sequenced in a study of OX40 agonist ivuxolimab in advanced cancers. Sequencing was performed with immunoSEQ multiplex PCR; in TCRdb, only in-frame clones are kept and a portion is missing. This sample yields approximately 90,000 clones, of which 70% to 90% are seen a single time; about 4.1% belongs to the top ten. Sequences were derived from CD4+ or CD8+ T cells sorted from blood, sampled in a trial of the OX40 agonist ivuxolimab. The source of these receptors is an adult with an advanced solid tumor such as melanoma, head and neck, liver or kidney cancer.

This chain links TRBV6-5 with TRBJ2-2; D tentatively fits TRBD1 or TRBD2 (5 bases each). Germline CDR1 MNHEY, CDR2 SVGAGI. This CDR3 is built from 15 residues. Between the trimmed V and J ends, which lost 6 bases and 1 base, there was a span of 12 bases. The CDR3 region is CASSYGTGNTGELFF. Here the CDR3 DNA reads TGTGCCAGCAGCTATGGGACCGGGAACACCGGGGAGCTGTTTTTT.

The chain is built from TRBV4-1 and TRBJ2-7; TRBD2 matches at 13 bases. V was clipped by 4 bases and J by 2 bases; unmatched bases: 5. This CDR3 region has 16 residues. Germline V gene data show CDR1 as MGHRA and CDR2 as YSYEKL. CDR3 DNA sequence: TGCGCCAGCAGCCCCCGGACTAGCGGGGGAACCTACGAGCAGTACTTC. Its protein is CASSPRTSGGTYEQYF.